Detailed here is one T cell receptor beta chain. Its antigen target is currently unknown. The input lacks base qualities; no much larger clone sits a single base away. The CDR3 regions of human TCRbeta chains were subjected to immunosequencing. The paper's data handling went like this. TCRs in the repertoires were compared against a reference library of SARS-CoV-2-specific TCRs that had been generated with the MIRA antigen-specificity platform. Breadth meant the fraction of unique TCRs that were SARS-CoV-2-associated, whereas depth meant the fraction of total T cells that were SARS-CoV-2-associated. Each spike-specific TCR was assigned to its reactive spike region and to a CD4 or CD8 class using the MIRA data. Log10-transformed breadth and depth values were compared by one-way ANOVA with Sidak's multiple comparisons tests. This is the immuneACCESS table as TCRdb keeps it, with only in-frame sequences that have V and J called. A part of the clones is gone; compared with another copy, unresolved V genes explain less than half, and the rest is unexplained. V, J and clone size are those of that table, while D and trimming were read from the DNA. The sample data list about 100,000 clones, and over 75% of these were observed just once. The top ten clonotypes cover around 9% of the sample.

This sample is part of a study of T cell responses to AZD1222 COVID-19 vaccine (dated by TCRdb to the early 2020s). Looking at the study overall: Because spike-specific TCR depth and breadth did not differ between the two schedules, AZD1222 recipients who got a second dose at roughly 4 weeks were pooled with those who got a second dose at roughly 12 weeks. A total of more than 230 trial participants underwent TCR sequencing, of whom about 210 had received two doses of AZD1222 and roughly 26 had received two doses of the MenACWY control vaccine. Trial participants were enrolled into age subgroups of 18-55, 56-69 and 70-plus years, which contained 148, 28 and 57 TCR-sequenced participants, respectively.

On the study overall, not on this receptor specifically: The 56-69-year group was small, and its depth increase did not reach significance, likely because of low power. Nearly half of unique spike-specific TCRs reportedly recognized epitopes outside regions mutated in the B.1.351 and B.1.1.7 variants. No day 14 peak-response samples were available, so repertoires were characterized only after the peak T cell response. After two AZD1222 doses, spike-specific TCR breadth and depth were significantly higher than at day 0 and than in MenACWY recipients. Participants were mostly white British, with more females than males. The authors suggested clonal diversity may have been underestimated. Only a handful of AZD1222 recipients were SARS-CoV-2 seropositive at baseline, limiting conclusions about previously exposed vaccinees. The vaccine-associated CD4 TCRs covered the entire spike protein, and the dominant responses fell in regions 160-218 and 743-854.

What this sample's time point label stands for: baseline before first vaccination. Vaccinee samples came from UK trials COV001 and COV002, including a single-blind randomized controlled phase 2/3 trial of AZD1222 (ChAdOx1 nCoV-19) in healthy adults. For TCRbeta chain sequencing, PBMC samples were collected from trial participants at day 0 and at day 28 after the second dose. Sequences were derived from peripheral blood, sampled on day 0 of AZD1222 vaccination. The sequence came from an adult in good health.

Here the CDR3 is given as CASSPEGGRGNGYTF. The DNA reads as follows: TGTGCCAGCAGCCCTGAGGGGGGGCGTGGGAATGGCTACACCTTC. Recombination connected TRBV7-2 to TRBJ1-2; the D region possibly corresponds to TRBD1 (6 bases align). The junction carries 19 bases between V and J, which are trimmed by 5 bases and 6 bases respectively. The CDR3 goes from the cysteine to the phenylalanine over 15 residues. CDR3 DNA is the only sequence kept; it has 45 bases, read in frame from the first base. CDR1 and CDR2 (SGHTA, FQGNSA) derive from the germline V gene.